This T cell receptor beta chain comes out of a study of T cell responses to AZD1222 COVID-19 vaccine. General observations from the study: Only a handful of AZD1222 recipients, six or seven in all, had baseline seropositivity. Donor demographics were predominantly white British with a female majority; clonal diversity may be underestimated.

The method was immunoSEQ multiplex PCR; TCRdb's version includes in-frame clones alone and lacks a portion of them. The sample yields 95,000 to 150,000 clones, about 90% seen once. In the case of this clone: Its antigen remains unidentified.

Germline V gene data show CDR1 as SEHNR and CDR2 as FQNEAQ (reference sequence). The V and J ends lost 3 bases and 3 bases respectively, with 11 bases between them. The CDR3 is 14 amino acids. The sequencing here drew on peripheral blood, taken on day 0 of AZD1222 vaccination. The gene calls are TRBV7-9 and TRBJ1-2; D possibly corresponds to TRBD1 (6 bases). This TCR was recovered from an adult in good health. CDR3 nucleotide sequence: TGTGCCAGCAGCTTCGGGGGGGCGGACTATGGCTACACCTTC. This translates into CASSFGGADYGYTF.